The 23 T cell receptor beta chains given below trace back to one sample, sequenced in a study of patients and donors after allogeneic stem cell transplantation. TCRdb re-called the RT-PCR reads with MiXCR, one entry per CDR3 protein. The sample carries 150,000 to 250,000 distinct CDR3 sequences, about 40% recorded once. The specimen sequenced was blood, either unsorted or a sorted T cell fraction (not recorded which). The source is a human donor who was either an allogeneic HSCT recipient or a stem cell or donor lymphocyte infusion donor (not recorded which). It is not recorded whose cells these are; they may come from a transplant donor.

Concerning this clonotype: This could be a read error, since a much larger clone is one nucleotide away. CDR3 DNA sequence: TGTGCCAGCAGCACGGACGGGAACACTGAAGCTTTCTTT. Translating it yields CASSTDGNTEAFF. V gene TRBV9 combines with J gene TRBJ1-1; D gene uncertain. Germline V gives CDR1 SGDLS, CDR2 YYNGEE. The CDR3 has 13 amino acids. The V end was cut by 4 bases, the J end by 1 base, with 8 bases between.

This clonotype has more than one count but fewer than ten. The rearrangement joins TRBV6-5 to TRBJ1-2; D is perhaps TRBD1 (6 bases). Germline lookup yields CDR1 MNHEY and CDR2 SVGAGI. The CDR3 covers 15 residues. Trimming cost V 6 bases and J 6 bases, with 20 bases left between them. CDR3 sequence (DNA): TGTGCCAGCAGCCTCTACTATGTGGCAGGGGATGGCTACACCTTC. Protein product: CASSLYYVAGDGYTF.

The chain employs TRBV9 and TRBJ1-1; the D is unclear. Germline V gives CDR1 SGDLS, CDR2 YYNGEE. This CDR3 has 13 residues. V lost 1 base and J lost 0, with 4 bases in between. The CDR3 protein is CASSVNLNTEAFF. DNA of the CDR3: TGTGCCAGCAGCGTAAACCTGAACACTGAAGCTTTCTTT.

The genes are TRBV5-1 and TRBJ1-6; D gene uncertain. Germline V gives CDR1 SGHRS, CDR2 YFSETQ. This CDR3 spans 15 amino acids. Trimming took off 5 bases at V and 7 bases at J, with 16 bases between the two ends. The CDR3 nucleotides read TGCGCCAGCAGTCATACCTCGACGGTGAATTCACCCCTCCACTTT. Its translation: CASSHTSTVNSPLHF.

The CDR3 DNA reads TGTGCCAGCAGTTACGTGACTGAAGCTTTCTTT. Translation: CASSYVTEAFF. The rearrangement links TRBV6-2 or TRBV6-3 to TRBJ1-1, with D unclear. CDR1 MNHEY and CDR2 SVGEGT come from the germline V gene. The CDR3 totals 11 residues. V was cut by 2 bases and J by 5 bases, with 3 bases left in between.

This clonotype was seen only a few times. The chain employs TRBV7-3 and TRBJ2-1; no clear D. Germline CDR1 SGHTA, CDR2 FQGTGA. This CDR3 is 13 amino acids long. V shed 4 bases and J shed 4 bases, with 8 bases lying between them. In DNA form, the CDR3 reads TGTGCCAGCAGCTCAGGTCTGTACAATGAGCAGTTCTTC. It codes for CASSSGLYNEQFF.

The chain is built from TRBV29-1 and TRBJ2-1; D possibly corresponds to TRBD2 (5 bases). The CDR3 runs 17 residues. V lost 3 bases and J lost 0, with 18 bases in between. CDR1 SQVTM and CDR2 ANQGSEA come from the germline V gene. In DNA form, the CDR3 reads TGCAGCGTTGAGGGAACTAGTGGGAGTTCCTCCTACAATGAGCAGTTCTTC. Its translation is CSVEGTSGSSSYNEQFF.

The chain is built from TRBV6-1 and TRBJ2-1; D ambiguous. This CDR3 is built from 15 residues. Germline CDR1 MNHNS, CDR2 SASEGT. V was pared by 2 bases and J by 1 base, with 9 bases between. The CDR3 protein is CASSERWSSYNEQFF. The CDR3 DNA is TGTGCCAGCAGTGAACGGTGGAGTTCCTACAATGAGCAGTTCTTC.

The chain is built from TRBV6-5 and TRBJ2-5; D is possibly TRBD2 (6 bases). The CDR3 runs to 13 residues. The germline V gene encodes CDR1 MNHEY and CDR2 SVGAGI. Trimming left V 7 bases short and J 7 bases short, with 16 bases between. The CDR3 protein is CASTGDFSATQYF. CDR3 DNA sequence: TGTGCCAGCACCGGGGACTTCTCGGCGACCCAGTACTTC.

The CDR3 DNA reads as TGTGCCAGCAGCTCGCACGCTAGCGCAGATACGCAGTATTTT. It codes for CASSSHASADTQYF. The chain combines TRBV5-6 with TRBJ2-3; tentative D call: TRBD2 (6 bases). Germline-derived CDR1 and CDR2 are SGHDT and YYEEEE. Trimming cost V 3 bases and J 4 bases, with 12 bases left between them. The CDR3 has 14 amino acids.

The CDR3 region has the DNA TGTGCCATCGATACAGGGGGCACAGATACGCAGTATTTT. It specifies CAIDTGGTDTQYF. The rearrangement uses TRBV24-1 and TRBJ2-3, with 7 bases lining up with TRBD1. Germline CDR1 is KGHDR and CDR2 is SFDVKD. V lost 11 bases to trimming and J lost 1 base; unmatched junction nucleotides: 5. The CDR3 runs to 13 residues.

There are a few counts of this clonotype. The J gene is TRBJ1-2, the V gene TRBV12-3 or TRBV12-4, with unresolved D. V was pared by 7 bases and J by 5 bases, with 8 bases between. This CDR3 spans 11 amino acids. This CDR3 is CASTSGYGYTF. CDR3 in DNA: TGTGCCAGCACTTCTGGGTATGGCTACACCTTC.

This clonotype was seen only a few times. This rearrangement joins TRBV12-3 or TRBV12-4 to TRBJ1-2; a possible D gene is TRBD1 (6 bases). The CDR3 runs to 15 residues. The germline V and J ends were trimmed by 5 bases and 3 bases, with 16 bases remaining between them. DNA for the CDR3: TGTGCCAGCAGTCCCGGGACAACTTCTCACTATGGCTACACCTTC. The encoded protein is CASSPGTTSHYGYTF.

This clonotype came up a few times. Mismatch with germline at one junction end may stem from a read error. The chain couples TRBV5-1 to TRBJ1-3; D is undetermined. Per germline, CDR1 SGHRS and CDR2 YFSETQ. The length of the CDR3 is 16 residues. The CDR3 protein is CASSLGTVLTGNAIYF. The CDR3 coding sequence is TGCGCCAGCAGCTTGGGAACTGTTTTGACTGGAAACGCCATATATTTT. The full variable domain, its missing parts supplied by reference TRBV5-1 and TRBJ1-3, is KAGVTQTPRYLIKTRGQQVTLSCSPISGHRSVSWYQQTPGQGLQFLFEYFSETQRNKGNFPGRFSGRQFSNSRSEMNVSTLELGDSALYLCASSLGTVLTGNAIYFGEGSWLTVV.

The chain is built from TRBV7-2 and TRBJ2-1; 7 nucleotides agree with TRBD2. The CDR3 has 13 amino acids. The V gene end was trimmed by 4 bases and the J gene end by 9 bases; junction bases not matched to a gene: 6. CDR1 and CDR2 (germline): SGHTA, FQGNSA. CDR3: CASSSALAAEQFF. For the CDR3, the DNA is TGTGCCAGCAGCTCCGCCCTAGCGGCTGAGCAGTTCTTC.

The rearrangement joins TRBV12-3 or TRBV12-4 to TRBJ2-1; TRBD1 matches 9 bases. V was pared by 6 bases and J by 3 bases, with 6 bases of the junction left unmatched. The CDR3 covers 15 residues. The CDR3 region has the DNA TGTGCCAGCAGCCCGGGACAGGGCCTCTACAATGAGCAGTTCTTC. Translated: CASSPGQGLYNEQFF.

The rearrangement uses TRBV6-2 or TRBV6-3 and TRBJ2-2; tentative D call: TRBD1 (5 bases). There are 15 residues in the CDR3. V gave up 6 bases and J gave up 1 base, with 12 bases separating them. Germline assignment: CDR1 MNHEY and CDR2 SVGEGT. The CDR3 reads CASSHPGQNTGELFF. In nucleotides, the CDR3 is TGTGCCAGCAGCCACCCTGGACAGAACACCGGGGAGCTGTTTTTT.

The gene calls are TRBV6-2 or TRBV6-3 and TRBJ2-1, with 8 bases lining up with TRBD2. CDR3 size: 15 residues. J gave up 1 base and V 6 bases, and 5 bases lay outside the gene matches. CDR1 is MNHEY and CDR2 is SVGEGT in the germline V gene. In nucleotides, the CDR3 is TGTGCCAGCAGCCCGACTAGCGATTCCTACAATGAGCAGTTCTTC. Encoded protein: CASSPTSDSYNEQFF.

The chain couples TRBV7-2 to TRBJ1-5; D not resolved. Trimming cost V 5 bases and J 7 bases, with 12 bases left between them. This CDR3 is built from 13 residues. Looked up from germline, CDR1 is SGHTA and CDR2 is FQGNSA. CDR3 residues: CASSPVLGQPQHF. The CDR3 DNA sequence: TGTGCCAGCAGCCCGGTTCTGGGCCAGCCCCAGCATTTT. Filled out from reference TRBV7-2 and TRBJ1-5, the complete variable domain reads GAGVSQSPSNKVTEKGKDVELRCDPISGHTALYWYRQSLGQGLEFLIYFQGNSAPDKSGLPSDRFSAERTGGSVSTLTIQRTQQEDSAVYLCASSPVLGQPQHFGDGTRLSIL.

The chain employs TRBV27 and TRBJ1-2; 8 bases are shared with TRBD1. In germline, CDR1 is MNHEY, CDR2 SMNVEV (reference sequence). The CDR3 is 16 amino acids. Trimming removed 4 bases from V and 0 bases from J; junction bases left unmatched: 7. CDR3 region: CASSSYQGAPNYGYTF. CDR3 bases: TGTGCCAGCAGTTCCTACCAGGGGGCGCCTAACTATGGCTACACCTTC.

This clonotype was observed a handful of times. V is TRBV20-1 and J is TRBJ2-3; maybe TRBD2 (5 bases). The CDR3 is 14 residues long. The V end was cut by 4 bases, the J end by 0 bases, with 11 bases between. The germline gives CDR1 DFQATT, CDR2 SNEGSKA (reference sequence). Written as DNA, the CDR3 is TGCAGTGCTAAGCCGGGATTAAGCACAGATACGCAGTATTTT. Protein: CSAKPGLSTDTQYF.

This clonotype occurred a few times. This sequence joins TRBV15 and TRBJ2-7; TRBD2 matches 11 bases. With 0 bases clipped from V and 7 bases from J, the junction kept 11 bases outside the gene matches. CDR1 and CDR2 from the germline V gene are LNHNV and YYDKDF (reference sequence). The CDR3 is made up of 17 amino acids. The CDR3, as DNA: TGTGCCACCAGCAGAGATCGGATAGCGGGAGGGCGGGCTGAGCAGTACTTC. Its translation is CATSRDRIAGGRAEQYF.

The genes are TRBV6-5 and TRBJ2-1, with no clear D. Trimming pared 4 bases from V and 0 bases from J, leaving 13 bases between. This CDR3 has 16 residues. CDR1 MNHEY and CDR2 SVGAGI come from the germline V gene. CDR3 DNA: TGTGCCAGCAGTTCCTTCCCTATGAGCTCCTACAATGAGCAGTTCTTC. Translated, it gives CASSSFPMSSYNEQFF.